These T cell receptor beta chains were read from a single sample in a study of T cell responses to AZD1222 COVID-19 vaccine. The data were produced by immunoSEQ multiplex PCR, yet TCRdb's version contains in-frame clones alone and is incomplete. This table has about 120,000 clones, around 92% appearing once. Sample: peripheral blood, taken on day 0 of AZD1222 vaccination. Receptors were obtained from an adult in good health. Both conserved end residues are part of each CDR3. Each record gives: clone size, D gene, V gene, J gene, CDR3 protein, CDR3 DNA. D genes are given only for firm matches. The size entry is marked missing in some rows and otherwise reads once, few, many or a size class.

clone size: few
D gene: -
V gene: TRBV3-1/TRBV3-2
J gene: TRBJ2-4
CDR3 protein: CASSQQTGEVNIQYF
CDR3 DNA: TGTGCCAGCAGCCAACAAACAGGGGAGGTAAACATTCAGTACTTC

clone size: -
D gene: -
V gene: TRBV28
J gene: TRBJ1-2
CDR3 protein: CASSPYGSYGYTF
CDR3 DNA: TGTGCCAGCAGCCCCTACGGGAGCTATGGCTACACCTTC

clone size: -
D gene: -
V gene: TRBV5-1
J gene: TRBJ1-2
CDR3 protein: CASSSDDWGANYGYTF
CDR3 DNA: TGCGCCAGCAGCTCCGATGACTGGGGAGCTAACTATGGCTACACCTTC

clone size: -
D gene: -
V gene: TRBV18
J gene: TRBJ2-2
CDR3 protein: CASSPRPGNTGELFF
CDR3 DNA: TGTGCCAGCTCACCACGACCGGGGAACACCGGGGAGCTGTTTTTT

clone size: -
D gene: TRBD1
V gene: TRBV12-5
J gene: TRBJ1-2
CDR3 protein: CASGFTGQGKSYGYTF
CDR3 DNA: TGTGCTAGTGGTTTCACGGGACAGGGGAAGTCCTATGGCTACACCTTC

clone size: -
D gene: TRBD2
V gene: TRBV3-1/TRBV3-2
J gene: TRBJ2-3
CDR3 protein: CASSQFGLAGATQYF
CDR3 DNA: TGTGCCAGCAGCCAATTTGGGCTAGCGGGGGCTACGCAGTATTTT

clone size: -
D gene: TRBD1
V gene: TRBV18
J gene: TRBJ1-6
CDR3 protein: CASSPPGGDSSPLHF
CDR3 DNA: TGTGCCAGCTCACCACCGGGAGGGGACAGTTCACCCCTCCACTTT

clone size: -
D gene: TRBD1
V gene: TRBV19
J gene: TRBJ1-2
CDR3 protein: CASRLQGGNGYTF
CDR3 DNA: TGTGCCAGTAGGCTACAGGGGGGCAATGGCTACACCTTC

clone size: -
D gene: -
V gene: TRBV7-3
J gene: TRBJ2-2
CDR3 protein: CASNDPGGELFF
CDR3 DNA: TGTGCCAGCAATGATCCGGGCGGGGAGCTGTTTTTT

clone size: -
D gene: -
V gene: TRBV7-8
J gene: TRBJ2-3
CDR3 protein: CASSPALTQYF
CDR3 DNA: TGTGCCAGCAGCCCAGCCTTGACGCAGTATTTT

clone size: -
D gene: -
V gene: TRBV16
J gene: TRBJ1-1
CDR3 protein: CASSPRGRTAGAAFF
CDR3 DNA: TGTGCCAGCAGCCCAAGGGGTAGGACTGCAGGGGCAGCTTTCTTT

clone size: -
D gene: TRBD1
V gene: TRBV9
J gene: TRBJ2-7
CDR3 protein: CASSPRTGKNYEQYF
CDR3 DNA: TGTGCCAGCAGCCCTCGGACAGGGAAGAACTACGAGCAGTACTTC

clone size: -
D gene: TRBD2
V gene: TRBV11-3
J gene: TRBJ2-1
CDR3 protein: CASSLDFGGSSYNEQFF
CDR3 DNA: TGTGCCAGCAGCCTGGACTTCGGGGGGAGCTCCTACAATGAGCAGTTCTTC

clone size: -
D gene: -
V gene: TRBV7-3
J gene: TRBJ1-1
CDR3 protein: CASSLDLVSEAFF
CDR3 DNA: TGTGCCAGCAGCTTAGATCTGGTCTCTGAAGCTTTCTTT

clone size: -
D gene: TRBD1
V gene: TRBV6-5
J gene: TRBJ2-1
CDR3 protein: CASRRTGNEQFF
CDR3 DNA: TGTGCCAGCAGGAGGACAGGGAATGAGCAGTTCTTC